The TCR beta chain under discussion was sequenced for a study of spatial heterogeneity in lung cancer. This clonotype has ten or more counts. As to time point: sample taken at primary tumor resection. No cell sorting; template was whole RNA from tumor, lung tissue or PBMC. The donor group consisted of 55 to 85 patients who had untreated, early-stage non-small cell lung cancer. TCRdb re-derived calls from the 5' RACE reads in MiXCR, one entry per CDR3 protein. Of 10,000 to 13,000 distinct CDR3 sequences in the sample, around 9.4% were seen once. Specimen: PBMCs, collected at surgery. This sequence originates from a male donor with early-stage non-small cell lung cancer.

CDR3 nucleotides: TGTGCCAGCAGCCCTAACGCCCTCGGGACGCAGTATTTT. This sequence encodes CASSPNALGTQYF. The chain links TRBV7-2 to TRBJ2-3; D call uncertain. Germline assignment: CDR1 SGHTA and CDR2 FQGNSA. The CDR3 loop spans 13 amino acids. The V end was cut by 5 bases, the J end by 9 bases, with 15 bases between.